What follows is one T cell receptor (beta chain) and its context. Its antigen is still unknown. TCRdb re-derived calls from the 5' RACE reads in MiXCR, one entry per CDR3 protein. The sample consists of tens of thousands of distinct CDR3 sequences, more than 4.5% of them appearing once. The sample comes from a study of early T cells in non-severe SARS-CoV-2 infection. Overall study findings and caveats: The VDJdb matching leaned toward anti-spike CD8 responses and overlooked private and CD4 specificities.

The CDR3 loop spans 16 amino acids. V was trimmed by 2 bases and J by 4 bases, leaving 15 bases between them. Germline CDR1 and CDR2: SGHNT and YYREEE (reference sequence). The sequencing input was whole blood. This sequence joins TRBV5-4 and TRBJ2-2; D gene unclear. The sequence was obtained from an adult who was a healthcare worker with PCR-confirmed SARS-CoV-2 infection or an uninfected control (not recorded which). CDR3 sequence reads: CASSFPVLGSTGELFF. CDR3 in DNA: TGTGCCAGCAGCTTCCCTGTCCTGGGCAGCACCGGGGAGCTGTTTTTT.